These T cell receptor beta chains were read from a single sample in a study of type 1 regulatory T cells. TCRdb reprocessed the reads with MiXCR, giving one entry per CDR3 protein. The sample consists of about 23,000 distinct CDR3 sequences, around half of them appearing once. Antigens for these TCRs are unknown. The specimen was cultured T cells, either the whole culture or a sorted T cell fraction (not recorded which). The receptors here all came from a human donor in good health. Each CDR3 is given with its conserved first and last residue. The D gene is left open where the match is weak. Clone size appears in some rows only: once, few, many, or a class for an expanded clone.

J gene,D gene,V gene,clone size,CDR3 length,CDR3 protein,CDR3 DNA
TRBJ1-2,.,TRBV6-6,many,13,CASTSRGSYGYTF,TGTGCCAGCACCTCCCGGGGCAGCTATGGCTACACCTTC
TRBJ2-7,TRBD1,TRBV18,.,16,CASSPTTGTGLYEQYF,TGTGCCAGCTCACCTACGACGGGGACAGGCCTCTACGAGCAGTACTTC
TRBJ1-6,TRBD1,TRBV4-1,.,16,CASSQTPGQGDSPLHF,TGCGCCAGCAGCCAAACACCGGGACAGGGCGATTCACCCCTCCACTTT
TRBJ1-1,.,TRBV5-1,.,14,CASSFGQTGTEAFF,TGCGCCAGCAGCTTTGGCCAAACTGGCACTGAAGCTTTCTTT
TRBJ2-3,.,TRBV12-3/TRBV12-4,.,15,CASSLPTGMTDTQYF,TGTGCCAGCAGTTTACCCACAGGGATGACAGATACGCAGTATTTT
TRBJ1-6,.,TRBV11-2,.,15,CASSLIGGYNSPLHF,TGTGCCAGCAGCTTAATCGGGGGGTATAATTCACCCCTCCACTTT
TRBJ2-1,.,TRBV5-1,.,14,CASSLRQGGNEQFF,TGCGCCAGCAGCTTGAGACAGGGAGGGAATGAGCAGTTCTTC
TRBJ1-4,.,TRBV12-3/TRBV12-4,few,13,CASSREVREKLFF,TGTGCCAGCAGCCGAGAGGTTCGTGAAAAACTGTTTTTT
TRBJ2-5,TRBD2,TRBV20-1,.,15,CSAYSPLAGQETQYF,TGCAGTGCTTACTCCCCACTAGCGGGGCAAGAGACCCAGTACTTC
TRBJ2-6,TRBD1,TRBV3-1,few,18,CASSQRDRKISGANVLTF,TGTGCCAGCAGCCAACGGGACAGAAAAATCTCTGGGGCCAACGTCCTGACTTTC
TRBJ1-5,.,TRBV12-3/TRBV12-4,many,14,CASSRTASNQPQHF,TGTGCCAGCAGCCGGACTGCTAGCAATCAGCCCCAGCATTTT
TRBJ2-7,TRBD1,TRBV7-9,.,12,CASSGQGGEQYF,TGTGCCAGCAGCGGACAGGGAGGCGAGCAGTACTTC
TRBJ2-1,TRBD1,TRBV6-2/TRBV6-3,many,15,CASRRTGTGGGEQFF,TGTGCCAGCAGACGGACCGGGACAGGGGGCGGGGAGCAGTTCTTC
TRBJ1-4,TRBD1,TRBV5-1,few,14,CASSLGQGSEKLFF,TGCGCCAGCAGCTTAGGACAGGGGAGCGAAAAACTGTTTTTT
TRBJ2-3,TRBD2,TRBV5-1,.,16,CASSSTSGGSTDTQYF,TGCGCCAGCAGCTCCACTAGCGGGGGGAGCACAGATACGCAGTATTTT
TRBJ2-1,TRBD1,TRBV5-1,once,16,CASSGVDRGHLNEQFF,TGCGCCAGCAGCGGAGTGGACAGGGGACACCTTAATGAGCAGTTCTTC
TRBJ1-5,.,TRBV28,.,15,CASSRNHLGNQPQHF,TGTGCCAGCAGCCGGAATCATTTGGGCAATCAGCCCCAGCATTTT
TRBJ1-5,.,TRBV5-4,few,15,CASSLVPGTGQPQHF,TGTGCCAGCAGCTTGGTGCCGGGGACCGGTCAGCCCCAGCATTTT
TRBJ1-5,.,TRBV12-5,.,12,CACGAINQPQHF,TGTGCTTGTGGGGCCATCAATCAGCCCCAGCATTTT
TRBJ2-2,.,TRBV7-2,medium-sized,15,CASSLTDLNTGELFF,TGTGCCAGCAGCTTAACAGACCTTAACACCGGGGAGCTGTTTTTT
TRBJ1-3,.,TRBV12-3/TRBV12-4,.,14,CASSWTASGNTIYF,TGTGCCAGCAGTTGGACAGCCTCTGGAAACACCATATATTTT
TRBJ2-5,.,TRBV5-1,.,13,CASSTGSQETQYF,TGCGCCAGCAGCACTGGGAGCCAAGAGACCCAGTACTTC
TRBJ1-2,.,TRBV4-1,medium-sized,15,CASSQPTDRRYGYTF,TGCGCCAGCAGCCAACCCACGGACAGACGCTATGGCTACACCTTC
TRBJ2-1,TRBD2,TRBV7-6,few,15,CASSLASGGMNEQFF,TGTGCCAGCAGCTTAGCTAGCGGGGGTATGAATGAGCAGTTCTTC
TRBJ1-1,TRBD1,TRBV7-2,.,14,CASSPDRLNTEAFF,TGTGCCAGCAGCCCGGACAGGTTGAACACTGAAGCTTTCTTT
TRBJ2-4,.,TRBV10-3,.,16,CAISGGSVEFGHIQYF,TGTGCCATCAGTGGGGGCAGCGTGGAATTTGGTCACATTCAGTACTTC
TRBJ2-2,TRBD2,TRBV6-6,.,14,CASKRGLNTGELFF,TGTGCCAGCAAGCGGGGGCTGAACACCGGGGAGCTGTTTTTT
TRBJ2-1,.,TRBV4-1,.,16,CASSQGEGVSYNEQFF,TGCGCCAGCAGCCAAGGGGAGGGGGTCTCCTACAATGAGCAGTTCTTC
TRBJ2-3,.,TRBV6-1,few,15,CASRGRARATDTQYF,TGTGCCAGCAGGGGCCGGGCCCGAGCGACAGATACGCAGTATTTT
TRBJ1-2,.,TRBV6-1,once,15,CASSGGTFGNYGYTF,TGTGCCAGCAGTGGGGGTACCTTTGGCAACTATGGCTACACCTTC
TRBJ1-2,.,TRBV3-1,.,14,CASSAHSPGYGYTF,TGTGCCAGCAGCGCACACAGCCCTGGCTATGGCTACACCTTC
TRBJ2-3,.,TRBV7-9,few,13,CASSSRGPDTQYF,TGTGCCAGCAGCTCGCGAGGGCCAGATACGCAGTATTTT
TRBJ1-2,.,TRBV15,many,20,CATSRDRFYSGGRFDYGYTF,TGTGCCACCAGCAGAGATCGCTTCTACAGTGGCGGGAGGTTTGACTATGGCTACACCTTC
TRBJ1-1,TRBD1,TRBV12-3/TRBV12-4,.,12,CASSLRTGAAFF,TGTGCCAGCAGTTTGAGGACAGGAGCGGCTTTCTTT
TRBJ2-5,.,TRBV7-9,.,16,CASSLALWGNQETQYF,TGTGCCAGCAGCTTAGCGCTCTGGGGGAACCAAGAGACCCAGTACTTC
TRBJ2-1,TRBD2,TRBV2,.,15,CASSAVAGGYNEQFF,TGTGCCAGCAGTGCGGTAGCGGGGGGCTACAATGAGCAGTTCTTC
TRBJ1-5,TRBD1,TRBV30,few,16,CAWSRNQQGMVQPQHF,TGTGCCTGGAGCAGGAATCAACAGGGGATGGTCCAGCCCCAGCATTTT
TRBJ1-4,TRBD1,TRBV5-1,few,15,CASSSRTGATGQLFF,TGCGCCAGCAGCTCGAGGACAGGGGCCACCGGACAACTGTTTTTT
TRBJ2-1,.,TRBV6-1,.,16,CASSYSRAKSYNEQFF,TGTGCCAGCAGTTACTCCCGCGCGAAGTCCTACAATGAGCAGTTCTTC
TRBJ1-3,.,TRBV7-9,.,12,CASSPGLNTIYF,TGTGCCAGCAGCCCCGGATTGAACACCATATATTTT
TRBJ1-3,TRBD1,TRBV12-3/TRBV12-4,once,17,CASSFVGQVRSGNTIYF,TGTGCCAGCAGTTTCGTTGGACAGGTTCGATCTGGAAACACCATATATTTT
TRBJ2-5,.,TRBV28,.,13,CASSRRVFETQYF,TGTGCCAGCAGTCGAAGGGTCTTTGAGACCCAGTACTTC
TRBJ2-7,TRBD1,TRBV20-1,few,15,CSASDRQGGLDEQYF,TGCAGTGCTAGCGATAGACAGGGGGGCCTCGACGAGCAGTACTTC
TRBJ2-2,.,TRBV29-1,many,12,CSAQANTGELFF,TGCAGCGCGCAGGCGAACACCGGGGAGCTGTTTTTT
TRBJ2-5,TRBD2,TRBV5-1,few,19,CASSQGRLAGAPWQETQYF,TGCGCCAGCAGCCAAGGGAGACTAGCGGGGGCCCCATGGCAAGAGACCCAGTACTTC
TRBJ2-7,.,TRBV3-1,few,14,CASSQVGGAYEQYF,TGTGCCAGCAGCCAAGTGGGCGGGGCCTACGAGCAGTACTTC
TRBJ2-1,.,TRBV7-9,once,15,CASSLNRLVVDEQFF,TGTGCCAGCAGCTTGAACCGACTAGTAGTCGATGAGCAGTTCTTC
TRBJ2-3,TRBD2,TRBV19,.,16,CASSIWTSGVSDTQYF,TGTGCCAGTAGTATTTGGACTAGCGGGGTTTCAGATACGCAGTATTTT
TRBJ2-1,.,TRBV12-5,.,16,CASAPGGVGGYNEQFF,TGTGCTAGTGCCCCAGGTGGGGTAGGGGGTTACAATGAGCAGTTCTTC
TRBJ2-6,.,TRBV19,.,16,CASSFLGSSGANVLTF,TGTGCCAGTAGTTTCCTCGGGAGCTCTGGGGCCAACGTCCTGACTTTC
TRBJ1-5,.,TRBV28,.,12,CASRQALQPQHF,TGTGCCAGCAGACAGGCGCTCCAGCCCCAGCATTTT
TRBJ1-1,.,TRBV24-1,.,14,CATRAAGFGTEAFF,TGTGCCACCAGGGCCGCGGGGTTTGGTACTGAAGCTTTCTTT
TRBJ2-4,.,TRBV6-2/TRBV6-3,.,17,CASRPLGDSASKNIQYF,TGTGCCAGCAGACCTTTGGGTGATTCGGCGTCCAAAAACATTCAGTACTTC